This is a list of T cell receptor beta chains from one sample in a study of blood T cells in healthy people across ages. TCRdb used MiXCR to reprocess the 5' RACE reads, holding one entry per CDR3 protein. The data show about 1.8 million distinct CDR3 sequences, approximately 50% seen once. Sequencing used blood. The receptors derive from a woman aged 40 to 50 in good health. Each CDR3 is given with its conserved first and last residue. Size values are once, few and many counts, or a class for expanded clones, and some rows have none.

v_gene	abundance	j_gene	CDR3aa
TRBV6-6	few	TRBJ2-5	CASSYDPGRETQYF
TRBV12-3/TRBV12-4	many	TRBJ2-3	CASSFSGGRTDTQYF
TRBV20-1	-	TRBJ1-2	CSAPKGYKTYGYTF
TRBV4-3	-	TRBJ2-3	CASSQEISGVRTDTQYF
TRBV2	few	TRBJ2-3	CASSVIWTQDTQYF
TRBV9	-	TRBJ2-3	CASSSRDGSTDTQYF
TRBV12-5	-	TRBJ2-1	CASGSPGGEYNEQFF
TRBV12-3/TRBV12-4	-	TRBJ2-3	CASSLWAGGTPDTQYF
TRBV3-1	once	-	CASSRTGAVETQYF
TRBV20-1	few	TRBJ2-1	CSAAGRGQDEQFF
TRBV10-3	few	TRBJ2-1	CAISVGLASPEQFF
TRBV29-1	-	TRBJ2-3	CSVRAAGTTDTQYF
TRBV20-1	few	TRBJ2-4	CSARALGVLAKNIQYF
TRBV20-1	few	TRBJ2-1	CSAGTLAGANNEQFF
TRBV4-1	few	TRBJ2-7	CASSLSRQGLSYEQYF
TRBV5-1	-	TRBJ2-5	CASSWTASSGGPHSQETQYF
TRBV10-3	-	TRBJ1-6	CAISEGSYNSPLHF
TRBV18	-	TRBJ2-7	CASSEGGKYEQYF
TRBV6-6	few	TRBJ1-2	CASSYSQGVYGYTF
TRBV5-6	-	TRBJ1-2	CASSPDGRSGYGYTF
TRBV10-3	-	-	CAISETETQFF
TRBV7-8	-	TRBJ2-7	CASSPAGFTSYEQYF
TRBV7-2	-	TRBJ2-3	CASSQRGIEAARKDTQYF
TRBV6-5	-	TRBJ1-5	CASNPSYSKNQPQHF
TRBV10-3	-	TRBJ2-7	CAISESGPSEQYF
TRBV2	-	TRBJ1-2	CASRPLDLYGYTF
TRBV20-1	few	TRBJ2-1	CSASETGDYNEQFF
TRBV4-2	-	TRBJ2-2	CASSPSWDRVTNTGELFF
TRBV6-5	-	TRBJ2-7	CASSENRDRYNEQYF
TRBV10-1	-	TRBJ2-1	CASTSDRDDEQFF
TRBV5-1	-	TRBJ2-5	CASRGQGTGQETQYF
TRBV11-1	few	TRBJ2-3	CASSLGTRATDTQYF
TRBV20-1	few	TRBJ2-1	CSAGRGSSNNEQFF
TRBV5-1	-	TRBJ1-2	CASSLHNRVDGYTF
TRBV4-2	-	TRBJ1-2	CASSQVTGNSGYTF
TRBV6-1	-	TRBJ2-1	CASTNWPPGLAGNEQFF
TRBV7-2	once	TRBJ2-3	CASSLAGANTQYF
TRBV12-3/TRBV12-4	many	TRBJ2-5	CASSGTAEETQYF
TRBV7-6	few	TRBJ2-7	CASSRSDRVKSYEQYF
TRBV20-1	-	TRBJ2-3	CSATGTGSSDTQYF
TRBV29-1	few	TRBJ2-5	CSVKKGPEETQYF
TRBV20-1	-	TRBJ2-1	CSARALGLAGVLYNEQFF
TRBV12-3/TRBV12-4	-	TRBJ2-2	CASAGRGGLNTGELFF
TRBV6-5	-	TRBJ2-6	CASSRDRPNSGANVLTF
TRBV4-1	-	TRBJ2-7	CASSQEEQGGQTYEQYF
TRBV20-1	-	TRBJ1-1	CSASPDTNTEAFF
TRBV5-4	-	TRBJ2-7	CASSLEQEAHYEQYF
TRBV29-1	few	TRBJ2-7	CSVEVRDRDYEQYF
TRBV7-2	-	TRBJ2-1	CASSLEGVGAHEQFF
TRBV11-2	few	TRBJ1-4	CASSHSNPTNEKLFF